The 22 T cell receptor beta chains reported below all come from one sample, sequenced in a study of siplizumab effects on memory and regulatory T cells. This table comes from immunoSEQ multiplex PCR, and its TCRdb copy is limited to in-frame clones, with some not included. The table shows 99,000 or so clones, with over 90% occurring only once. Sequenced sample: Tregs sorted from blood. These receptors were obtained from a human donor in good health.

The chain carries TRBV7-2 and TRBJ2-7; no definite D call. This CDR3 comprises 11 residues. Trimming left V 6 bases short and J 3 bases short, with 6 bases between. CDR1 and CDR2 (germline): SGHTA, FQGNSA. Written as DNA, the CDR3 is TGTGCCAGCAGACAAAGCTACGAGCAGTACTTC. Its protein product is CASRQSYEQYF.

The chain links TRBV5-6 to TRBJ1-1; D is uncertain. Looked up from germline, CDR1 is SGHDT and CDR2 is YYEEEE. The CDR3 spans 15 residues. V lost 4 bases and J 1 base, leaving 14 bases between the germline ends. The CDR3 nucleotides are TGTGCCAGCAGCCCTCCGTCCGTGGGGAACACTGAAGCTTTCTTT. Its translation: CASSPPSVGNTEAFF.

The chain uses TRBV6-5 and TRBJ2-3, with 9 bases lining up with TRBD1. J lost 4 bases, V lost 4 bases, and 6 bases had no gene match. Germline V lookup: CDR1 MNHEY, CDR2 SVGAGI. The CDR3 extends over 15 amino acids. In DNA form, the CDR3 reads TGTGCCAGCAGTTCCATGGGACAGGGATCAGATACGCAGTATTTT. Translation: CASSSMGQGSDTQYF.

The chain has TRBV19 and TRBJ2-1; 7 bases map to TRBD1. This CDR3 has 12 residues. After removal of 6 bases from V and 10 bases from J, the junction contained 6 bases not matched to a gene. Per the germline V gene, CDR1 is LNHDA and CDR2 is SQIVND (reference sequence). As DNA, the CDR3 is TGTGCCAGTAGCGGGGACAGCCAGGAGCAGTTCTTC. Protein product: CASSGDSQEQFF.

The rearrangement links TRBV14 to TRBJ2-1; TRBD1 aligns across 7 bases. Germline V gives CDR1 SGHDN, CDR2 FVKESK. The length of the CDR3 is 18 residues. Trimming cost V 2 bases and J 4 bases; bases outside gene matches: 14. CDR3 amino acids: CASSQLKGRQGNYNEQFF. CDR3 DNA: TGTGCCAGCAGCCAATTAAAGGGGAGACAGGGAAATTACAATGAGCAGTTCTTC.

The chain combines TRBV6-5 with TRBJ1-1, with D hard to call. CDR1 is MNHEY, CDR2 SVGAGI, per germline. The CDR3 length is 12 residues. The V end was cut by 0 bases, the J end by 7 bases, with 6 bases between. This CDR3 reads CASSYSTGEAFF. The CDR3 nucleotides are TGTGCCAGCAGTTACTCGACTGGTGAAGCTTTCTTT.

This chain links TRBV10-3 with TRBJ1-1; no definite D call. V was pared by 8 bases and J by 4 bases, with 8 bases between. The CDR3 has 11 residues. CDR1 and CDR2 from the germline V gene are ENHRY and SYGVKD. The CDR3 sequence: CAILALTEAFF. CDR3 DNA: TGTGCCATCCTGGCACTCACTGAAGCTTTCTTT.

V usage is TRBV19 and J usage is TRBJ1-2, with 7 bases lining up with TRBD1. V lost 3 bases to trimming and J lost 0 bases; unmatched junction nucleotides: 10. Germline V gene data show CDR1 as LNHDA and CDR2 as SQIVND (reference sequence). The CDR3 spans 17 residues. CDR3 amino acids: CASSIGSRTGANYGYTF. The CDR3 coding sequence is TGTGCCAGTAGTATTGGGAGCAGGACAGGAGCTAACTATGGCTACACCTTC.

The V call is TRBV5-5, the J call TRBJ1-4; D not certain. The CDR3 is 13 amino acids. From germline, CDR1 is SGHKS and CDR2 YYEKEE (reference sequence). V lost 4 bases to trimming and J lost 10 bases, with 14 bases between them. CDR3 in amino acids: CASSVTAVGKLFF. As DNA, the CDR3 is TGTGCCAGCAGCGTGACTGCCGTTGGAAAACTGTTTTTT.

The J gene is TRBJ2-2, the V gene TRBV11-3, with 12 nucleotides matching TRBD2. The CDR3 has 17 residues. The junction had 4 bases not matched to a gene; V was cut back by 5 bases and J by 0 bases. Germline CDR1 reads SGHNT; CDR2 reads YENEEA. The CDR3, as DNA: TGTGCCAGCAGCCCCTGGACTAGCGGGACGAACACCGGGGAGCTGTTTTTT. Its translation is CASSPWTSGTNTGELFF.

V usage is TRBV18 and J usage is TRBJ2-2; tentatively, D is TRBD1 (5 bases). The CDR3 length is 14 residues. The germline V and J ends were trimmed by 10 bases and 2 bases, with 14 bases remaining between them. Per the germline V gene, CDR1 is KGHSH and CDR2 is LQKENI. Here the CDR3 DNA reads TGTGCCACCGCTCTAGGGGCTAACACCGGGGAGCTGTTTTTT. Encoded protein: CATALGANTGELFF.

This chain uses TRBV5-4 with TRBJ2-5; unclear D gene. The CDR3 is made up of 13 amino acids. Germline CDR1 SGHNT, CDR2 YYREEE (reference sequence). Trimming took off 4 bases at V and 4 bases at J, with 11 bases between the two ends. The CDR3 coding sequence is TGTGCCAGCAGCCAAGGGATTTTAGAGACCCAGTACTTC. Residues: CASSQGILETQYF.

The chain uses TRBV11-2 and TRBJ1-2, with D uncertain. V was shortened by 5 bases and J by 0 bases, with 16 bases between the two germline ends. The CDR3 length is 16 residues. The germline V gene has CDR1 SGHAT and CDR2 FQNNGV. The CDR3: CASSPLRAASNYGYTF. The CDR3 bases are TGTGCCAGCAGCCCCCTACGGGCGGCATCTAACTATGGCTACACCTTC.

J is TRBJ2-5 and V is TRBV11-2, with a possible D match to TRBD2 (5 bases). Germline V gene sequence: CDR1 SGHAT, CDR2 FQNNGV. CDR3 length: 14 residues. The V and J ends lost 5 bases and 2 bases respectively, with 12 bases between them. The CDR3 DNA reads TGTGCCAGCAGCCATAGGACGGGGCAAGAGACCCAGTACTTC. Translation: CASSHRTGQETQYF.

This clone was recorded once. The rearrangement joins TRBV12-2 to TRBJ1-4. TRBV12-2 is an annotated pseudogene. There are 16 residues in the CDR3. This chain's CDR3 is CASRLESWGTNEKLFF. The CDR3 nucleotides read TGTGCAAGTCGCTTAGAATCGTGGGGGACTAATGAAAAACTGTTTTTT.

This chain connects TRBV10-3 to TRBJ1-5; D is unresolved. The CDR3 covers 14 residues. V was clipped by 6 bases and J by 2 bases, with 11 bases between them. Germline-derived CDR1 and CDR2 are ENHRY and SYGVKD. DNA of the CDR3: TGTGCCATCAGAAAGGGAGGTGGCAATCAGCCCCAGCATTTT. Translated: CAIRKGGGNQPQHF.

The chain links TRBV18 to TRBJ1-5; D is unclear. Trimming cost V 6 bases and J 4 bases, with 10 bases left between them. Germline V gene lookup returns CDR1 KGHSH and CDR2 LQKENI. CDR3 length: 13 amino acids. CDR3: CASSVSTNQPQHF. As DNA, the CDR3 is TGTGCCAGCTCCGTCTCAACGAATCAGCCCCAGCATTTT.

The V call is TRBV15, the J call TRBJ1-4; TRBD1 is a possible D gene (5 bases). The length of the CDR3 is 13 residues. Germline V gene lookup returns CDR1 LNHNV and CDR2 YYDKDF (reference sequence). With 1 base removed from V and 8 bases from J, the gap between germline ends came to 8 bases. CDR3 loop: CATSRGRDEKLFF. The CDR3 DNA is TGTGCCACCAGCAGAGGCAGGGACGAAAAACTGTTTTTT.

V is TRBV11-3 and J is TRBJ2-6; D might be TRBD1 (6 bases). This CDR3 has 18 amino acids. The V end was cut by 8 bases, the J end by 0 bases, with 20 bases between. The germline gives CDR1 SGHNT, CDR2 YENEEA. In DNA, the CDR3 is TGTGCCAGCGCTAAAAGGGACACATCAGACTCTGGGGCCAACGTCCTGACTTTC. It encodes CASAKRDTSDSGANVLTF.

The chain links TRBV5-8 to TRBJ1-6, with no clear D. This CDR3 region has 16 residues. V was shortened by 2 bases and J by 5 bases, with 14 bases between the two germline ends. Germline V gives CDR1 SGHTS, CDR2 YDEGEE. CDR3: CASSLHKGRNNSPLHF. In DNA form, the CDR3 reads TGTGCCAGCAGCTTACATAAAGGTAGGAATAATTCACCCCTCCACTTT.

The V call is TRBV7-3, the J call TRBJ2-1, with 7 bases matching TRBD2. V gave up 0 bases and J gave up 4 bases; unmatched junction bases: 0. Germline-derived CDR1 and CDR2 are SGHTA and FQGTGA. The CDR3 runs 14 residues. This chain's CDR3 is CASSLTGLYNEQFF. The CDR3 DNA is TGTGCCAGCAGCTTAACGGGACTATACAATGAGCAGTTCTTC.

V usage is TRBV2 and J usage is TRBJ1-4; 12 bases match TRBD1. The CDR3 extends over 16 amino acids. Losses at the gene ends were 6 bases for V and 7 bases for J; bases not matched to a gene: 9. Germline V CDR1 and CDR2: SNHLY, FYNNEI. CDR3 DNA: TGTGCCAGCAGATACGGGACAGGGGGCCGGAGTGAAAAACTGTTTTTT. The encoded protein is CASRYGTGGRSEKLFF.